This T cell receptor beta chain was captured by sequencing in a study of cytomegalovirus exposure and HLA in healthy donors (dated by TCRdb to 2016 to 2017). Notes on the research overall: According to an earlier analysis of a few hundred of the donors, about 180 million T cells yielded 95 million to 140 million unique TCR beta sequences and about 300 Gb of sequence data. To predict cytomegalovirus infection status, the study brought together high-throughput TCR immunosequencing, statistical association of individual TCRs with disease status, and machine learning. Roughly 300 gigabases of sequencing data and around 80 million unique TCR sequences made up an early release that covered several hundred HLA-typed donors. The number of donors typed differed by locus, with about 629-630 for A, B, C, DRB1 and DQB1, 522 for DQA1, nearly 610 for DPA1, and about 450 for DPB1. Donor age, sex, ethnicity and CMV serostatus were compiled alongside the repertoire data. The study aimed to test whether signatures of past pathogen exposure could be identified by cataloging public T cell receptors. Rather than using new phenotypic data, the later analysis identified candidate immune exposures from TCR beta sequences and from how often those sequences occurred across donors. Several DR-DQ haplotypes were treated as single units for association and clustering because of strong linkage in the cohort. The study profiled the T cell repertoires of some 610 subjects by immunosequencing and related them to cytomegalovirus serostatus. Genome-wide SNP genotypes for about 55% of the roughly 670 donors were used in a later genetic analysis, which treated that subset as a discovery cohort. On average, roughly 240,000 unique TCR beta nucleotide sequences were sequenced per donor among 398 genotyped donors of the cohort, with roughly 18% of those sequences being non-productive. An earlier analysis of some 500 of the donors used high-throughput TCR beta sequencing to judge whether each TCR beta V gene segment behaved as functional or pseudogenic. Every repertoire in the discovery cohort had been generated on one and the same sequencing platform. Both class I and class II loci were covered by HLA typing, at four-digit resolution. A later analysis re-examined previously published TCR beta repertoires from more than 650 donors and added high-resolution HLA genotyping to investigate patterns of TCR occurrence. The genetic ancestry cluster associated with self-reported Caucasian donors included over 80% of the approximately 430 genotyped donors. Along with the approximately 650-subject first cohort, a separate validation cohort of around 110 different subjects was used. General study outcomes and caveats: Specific HLA alleles were associated with 15,000 to 20,000 TCR beta sequences at a false discovery rate of 0.05 in a later analysis. Because counts were too low, more than 15 rarely observed V segments, including chromosome 9 orphons, were excluded from the earlier analysis of several hundred of the donors. Broadly in line with IMGT annotations, most TCR beta V segments showed up in productive rearrangements about 87% or about 30% of the time in an earlier analysis of approximately 600 of the donors. The classifier was reported to diagnose cytomegalovirus status with high specificity and sensitivity in both the original cohort and the validation cohort. A later analysis found that HLA-associated TCR beta chains were more clonally expanded and had lower generation probabilities than equally common non-associated chains. It was suggested by the authors that the approach could potentially be generalized to other disease states and immunological phenotypes. A later genetic analysis associated a missense DCLRE1C variant with V-gene and J-gene trimming of TCR beta chains, and an independent cohort replicated the association. Presence/absence analyses assumed roughly uniform sequencing depth across donors, an assumption that may not hold. A later analysis reported that several top co-occurrence clusters appeared linked to parvovirus B19, influenza, CMV and Epstein-Barr virus. When HLA alleles, especially DR and DQ, strongly co-occurred, attributing TCR associations to individual alleles was difficult. A few of the identified cytomegalovirus-associated TCR beta chains were confirmed in vitro to be specific for cytomegalovirus antigens. According to a later genetic analysis, donors in an Asian-associated ancestry cluster had fewer N-insertions in productive TCRs than the approximately 610-donor mean. In this cohort, only TCR beta chains were sequenced, and detectable features were limited by the absence of alpha or paired-chain data. CMV serostatus was the only immune exposure information available for the cohort. A cluster of highly shared sequence variants was judged likely to be a technical artifact of the sequencing pipeline. The study listed 164 TCR beta chains as associated with cytomegalovirus. Correlated functional status among segregating V segments might reflect linkage disequilibrium, but an unknown experimental factor could not be ruled out. A further reported finding was that TCR beta sequences accurately predicted the HLA-A and HLA-B alleles for most subjects in the first cohort. Because HLA typing was missing for some donors at each locus, association tests included only the typed subset. In a later analysis, TCR association rates were found to vary across HLA loci, with the most associated TCRs seen for DRB1 alleles and the fewest for HLA-C alleles. Most CMV-associated TCR beta chains appeared to be HLA-restricted in a later analysis, and the HLA associations seemed to be driven largely by CMV exposure. Most TCR sequences were observed very rarely across donors, whereas some public TCRs were present in many individuals.

Points on this clone: What antigen it recognizes has not been identified. Per-base qualities were not stored, and no clone one base away is much larger.

Libraries were built with the immunoSEQ multiplex PCR assay. A mixture of 60 forward primers for TCR Vbeta segments and 13 reverse primers for TCR Jbeta segments was used in the multiplex PCR. The CDR3 region of rearranged TCR beta genes was amplified from genomic DNA with a multiplex PCR assay. On the Illumina HiSeq System, the amplified TCR beta libraries were sequenced as 87-base-pair reads. As for the original processing: A later analysis tallied roughly 76 million unique TCR beta chains across the 700 or so repertoires, and approximately 12 million of those chains were shared by two or more donors. Raw reads were error-corrected and collapsed into unique sequences with a nearest-neighbor algorithm that merged closely related sequences to remove PCR and sequencing errors. Alignment of CDR3 sequences to IMGT reference sequences was used to assign V, D and J gene segments. For a sequence to be retained, a match of at least six nucleotides was required to both a V gene segment and a J gene segment. Rearrangements were classified as productive when the CDR3 lacked stop codons and remained in frame with V and J, and all other rearrangements were classified as non-productive. CDR3 was defined according to IMGT convention as the region running from the second conserved V-encoded cysteine to the conserved J-encoded phenylalanine. Sequences without an unambiguous match to a single V gene segment were excluded from the earlier analysis of 450 to 750 of the donors. An earlier analysis of around 600 of the donors classified V segments as functional when productive rearrangements were above 56.7% and as segregating when the standard deviation between donors was above 5%. A statistical classification framework was developed to diagnose cytomegalovirus status using the catalog of TCR beta chain sequences. In a later analysis, V and J genes were assigned by comparing TCR nucleotide sequences against IMGT/GENE-DB human TR gene sequences. In a later analysis, CDR3 sequences and most-parsimonious VDJ recombination scenarios were assigned using the TCRdist pipeline. In a later analysis, each TCR beta chain was defined by its CDR3 amino acid sequence together with its V-gene family, and reads lacking a unique V-gene family were excluded. A later analysis removed several hundred highly shared, low-generation-probability nucleotide sequences to deal with suspected cross-contamination and a sequencing artifact. In a later analysis, a clonal expansion index for each public chain was calculated from normalized within-repertoire ranks of inferred template counts. A later analysis computed generation probabilities with a VDJ recombination model fitted to out-of-frame rearrangements, and checked the results against IGoR. A later analysis scored TCR-TCR, TCR-HLA and TCR-CMV co-occurrence with hypergeometric tests, applying a repertoire-size bias correction to TCR pairs. False discovery rates were estimated in a later analysis by permuting HLA or CMV assignments 20 times. A later analysis grouped co-occurring TCRs with DBSCAN, adding TCRdist sequence similarity when clustering within HLA-allele-positive subsets. Repertoires with fewer than 30,000 or more than 120,000 public chains were left out of co-occurrence clustering, as were several repertoires with anomalous nucleotide sharing. The source is immuneACCESS, and TCRdb retained only in-frame sequences with V and J called. Part of the clones is not carried over; for the studies checked, unresolved V genes explain less than half of this, and the remainder is unexplained. The D gene and trimming were derived from the DNA, and the V and J assignments and clone size from that table. The sample contains about 210,000 clones, 70% to 90% of them found a single time. 0.2% to 0.25% of the sample rests with the top ten.

The cohort was made up of approximately 670 healthy bone marrow donors. At the time of sampling, all cohort members were nominally healthy, though unrecorded immune exposures were likely present. The donor tested CMV seronegative and was one of the 352 seronegative cohort members. Each donor provided a peripheral blood sample, and peripheral blood mononuclear cells were used for TCR beta sequencing. Genomic DNA extraction from the blood cell samples was performed with the Qiagen DNeasy Blood Extraction Kit. This sequence originates from a girl aged 2-10 years in good health and CMV-seronegative. Sequenced material: PBMCs.

The CDR3 corresponds to CASRGGGKRERTDTQYF. At the DNA level, the sequence is TGCGCCAGCAGGGGAGGGGGTAAGCGGGAGCGTACAGATACGCAGTATTTT. The V and J segments used are TRBV4-1 and TRBJ2-3, with 8 middle bases fitting TRBD2. The CDR3 numbers 17 residues from cysteine through phenylalanine. Only the CDR3 DNA stays, 51 bases, in frame from base 1. In the germline V gene, CDR1 corresponds to MGHRA and CDR2 to YSYEKL. V and J are trimmed by 6 bases and 3 bases, and the gene matches miss 14 bases of the junction.